Below, 9 T cell receptor beta chains from the same sample are listed, as sequenced in a study of blood T cell repertoires in COVID-19 (dated by TCRdb to 2018 to 2021). The protocol used for the library was the immunoSEQ multiplex PCR assay. What TCRdb holds here is the immuneACCESS table cut down to in-frame rearrangements. Part of the clones is not present; checked against another copy, under half of the missing clones reflect an unresolved V gene, and the others are unexplained. The table for this sample lists 200,000 to 250,000 clones; 84% of them were counted only once. The ten largest clones add up to about 10% of the sample. Sequencing used peripheral blood. These receptors all come from a man aged 50 to 59 with active or convalescent COVID-19.

The genes are TRBV15 and TRBJ1-5, with D unresolved. The length of the CDR3 is 14 residues. V lost 4 bases, J lost 0 bases, and 7 bases lay in between. The germline V gene encodes CDR1 LNHNV and CDR2 YYDKDF (reference sequence). The chain's CDR3 is CATSTYSSNQPQHF. CDR3 coding DNA: TGTGCCACCAGCACATACAGTAGCAATCAGCCCCAGCATTTT.

This chain uses TRBV7-3 with TRBJ1-2; D possibly corresponds to TRBD1 (5 bases). The V and J ends lost 5 bases and 5 bases respectively, with 12 bases between them. This CDR3 comprises 13 residues. CDR1 is SGHTA, CDR2 FQGTGA, per germline. This chain's CDR3 is CASSIGAGYGYTF. CDR3 nucleotide sequence: TGTGCCAGCAGCATTGGGGCAGGTTATGGCTACACCTTC. Variable domain in full (rest from reference TRBV7-3 and TRBJ1-2): GAGVSQTPSNKVTEKGKYVELRCDPISGHTALYWYRQSLGQGPEFLIYFQGTGAADDSGLPNDRFFAVRPEGSVSTLKIQRTERGDSAVYLCASSIGAGYGYTFGSGTRLTVV.

The chain joins TRBV28 to TRBJ2-4, with TRBD1 matching over 10 bases. CDR3 size: 17 residues. Unmatched junction bases numbered 11, after V lost 7 bases and J lost 2 bases. Germline CDR1 and CDR2: MDHEN and SYDVKM. This CDR3 reads CASNSLGQGPSKNIQYF. DNA for the CDR3: TGTGCCAGCAATTCCTTGGGACAGGGGCCTTCCAAAAACATTCAGTACTTC.

The CDR3 here is CASSHLLAALQETQYF. CDR3 in DNA: TGTGCCAGCAGCCATTTACTAGCGGCCCTCCAAGAGACCCAGTACTTC. The V gene is TRBV3-1 (or the pseudogene TRBV3-2), the J gene TRBJ2-5; TRBD2 agrees at 8 bases. The CDR3 consists of 16 residues. V dropped 3 bases and J dropped 1; count of bases not matched to a gene: 7. Germline assignment: CDR1 LGHDT and CDR2 YNNKEL (reference sequence).

As DNA, the CDR3 is TGTGCCATCAGTGAGTTAACAGGCAGCGAGCAGTACGTC. It translates to CAISELTGSEQYV. The chain employs TRBV10-3 and TRBJ2-7, with D perhaps TRBD1 (5 bases). The V gene lost 1 base and the J gene lost 6 bases, with 10 bases spanning the gap. CDR1 ENHRY and CDR2 SYGVKD come from the germline V gene. The CDR3 runs to 13 residues.

This clone was detected a few times. The chain links TRBV10-1 to TRBJ2-7; D uncertain. CDR1 WNHNN and CDR2 SYGVQD come from the germline V gene (reference sequence). This CDR3 region has 16 residues. Trimming pared 7 bases from V and 0 bases from J, leaving 19 bases between. The CDR3 DNA is TGCGCCAGCACCGCGTGGCCGGTACAGAGCTCCTACGAGCAGTACGTC. Protein product: CASTAWPVQSSYEQYV.

The rearrangement links TRBV7-2 to TRBJ1-4; D remains ambiguous. Germline lookup yields CDR1 SGHTA and CDR2 FQGNSA. The germline V and J ends were trimmed by 0 bases and 12 bases, with 14 bases remaining between them. The CDR3 totals 14 residues. This CDR3 reads CASSLAAPGAELFF. In DNA form, the CDR3 reads TGTGCCAGCAGCTTAGCTGCGCCGGGTGCCGAACTGTTTTTT.

The rearrangement links TRBV10-2 to TRBJ2-7; 10 bases align to TRBD1. Germline lookup yields CDR1 WSHSY and CDR2 SAAADI. Trimming at V came to 6 bases and at J to 2 bases, leaving 4 bases not matched to a gene. The CDR3 has 14 residues. The CDR3 loop is CASRRTGGAYEQYV. The CDR3, as DNA: TGCGCCAGCAGGCGGACAGGGGGTGCCTACGAGCAGTACGTC.

The chain employs TRBV6-1 and TRBJ2-1; 12 positions agree with TRBD2. The CDR3 runs to 17 residues. CDR1 and CDR2 from the germline V gene are MNHNS and SASEGT. The V segment lost 0 bases and the J segment 9 bases; nucleotides outside the gene matches: 9. In DNA, the CDR3 is TGTGCCAGCAGTGAAGCGCTACGACTAGCGGGAGAGGGTGAGCAGTTCTTC. It specifies CASSEALRLAGEGEQFF.